These 13 T cell receptor beta chains originate from one sample sequenced in a study of CD8+CD57+ T cells in acquired aplastic anemia. Patients who underwent sequencing had shown CD8+CD57+ cell expansion by flow cytometry. CDR3 and TCR beta VDJ profiling relied on genomic DNA as the template. TCRdb independently ran MiXCR on the reads; one entry per CDR3 protein. The data show under 250,000 distinct CDR3 sequences, 65% seen once. Sequencing used sorted CD4+, CD8+, or CD8+CD57+ T cells (not recorded which) from PBMCs. The receptors come from a human donor with aplastic anemia.

The J gene is TRBJ2-5, the V gene TRBV20-1; 9 positions agree with TRBD2. The V gene's germline CDR1 is DFQATT and CDR2 SNEGSKA (reference sequence). The V segment lost 5 bases and the J segment 6 bases; nucleotides outside the gene matches: 13. This CDR3 is 15 amino acids long. The CDR3 is CSAPPGTSLDQTQYF. DNA for the CDR3: TGCAGTGCTCCGCCCGGGACTAGCCTCGATCAGACCCAGTACTTC.

V gene TRBV13 combines with J gene TRBJ1-2; D might be TRBD1 (6 bases). The CDR3 is 16 amino acids. Per the germline V gene, CDR1 is PRHDT and CDR2 is FYEKMQ (reference sequence). V was shortened by 1 base and J by 4 bases, with 16 bases between the two germline ends. CDR3 sequence reads: CASSLVPGGPVYGYTF. In nucleotides, the CDR3 is TGTGCCAGCAGCTTAGTGCCCGGGGGGCCCGTCTATGGCTACACCTTC.

The CDR3 DNA is TGCAGTGCTCGCCGGGACAGTAGCAATCAGCCCCAGCATTTT. Translated, it gives CSARRDSSNQPQHF. The chain combines TRBV20-1 with TRBJ1-5; 7 positions agree with TRBD1. CDR3 length equals 14 residues. CDR1 DFQATT and CDR2 SNEGSKA come from the germline V gene (reference sequence). V lost 5 bases and J lost 0; bases outside the gene matches: 4.

The chain couples TRBV2 to TRBJ2-1; D may be TRBD1 (6 bases). Trimming left V 1 base short and J 10 bases short, with 17 bases between. CDR1 is SNHLY, CDR2 FYNNEI, per germline. The CDR3 is 15 amino acids. The CDR3 DNA sequence: TGTGCCAGCAGTGAAGACGCGACAGGCCCCACGGAGCAGTTCTTC. This gives the protein CASSEDATGPTEQFF. The complete variable domain, with remaining parts taken from reference TRBV2 and TRBJ2-1, reads EPEVTQTPSHQVTQMGQEVILRCVPISNHLYFYWYRQILGQKVEFLVSFYNNEISEKSEIFDDQFSVERPDGSNFTLKIRSTKLEDSAMYFCASSEDATGPTEQFFGPGTRLTVL.

The gene calls are TRBV7-8 and TRBJ2-3; no clear D. This CDR3 has 12 amino acids. V lost 3 bases to trimming and J lost 5 bases, with 6 bases between them. Germline values: CDR1 SGHVS, CDR2 FQNEAQ. CDR3: CASSLQRDTQYF. DNA for the CDR3: TGTGCCAGCAGCTTGCAGCGAGATACGCAGTATTTT.

The chain links TRBV6-1 to TRBJ1-2; unclear D gene. Trimming stripped 2 bases from V and 2 bases from J, with 6 bases between. The CDR3 length is 13 residues. In germline, CDR1 is MNHNS, CDR2 SASEGT. The CDR3 reads CASSERKNYGYTF. In nucleotides, the CDR3 is TGTGCCAGCAGTGAACGCAAGAACTATGGCTACACCTTC.

CDR3 coding DNA: TGCAGTGCGGAGATAATCTCCTACGAGCAGTACTTC. Protein product: CSAEIISYEQYF. The J gene is TRBJ2-7, the V gene TRBV20-1, with no clear D. Germline V CDR1 and CDR2: DFQATT, SNEGSKA (reference sequence). The CDR3 runs 12 residues. V was cut by 6 bases and J by 0 bases, with 9 bases left in between.

V usage is TRBV6-6 and J usage is TRBJ2-2; 7 bases align to TRBD2. This CDR3 is 16 amino acids long. CDR1 and CDR2 from the germline V gene are MNHNY and SVGAGI (reference sequence). V was clipped by 2 bases and J by 1 base; unmatched bases: 4. DNA of the CDR3: TGTGCCAGCAGTTACCCGGGGAGGGGGAACACCGGGGAGCTGTTTTTT. This codes for CASSYPGRGNTGELFF.

The CDR3 loop is CSALNPGTYEQYF. The CDR3 DNA sequence: TGCAGTGCTTTGAACCCGGGGACCTACGAGCAGTACTTC. The chain joins TRBV29-1 to TRBJ2-7, with D perhaps TRBD2 (5 bases). CDR1 and CDR2 (germline): SQVTM, ANQGSEA. The CDR3 spans 13 residues.

The V and J genes are TRBV6-5 and TRBJ2-7, with unresolved D. V was shortened by 5 bases and J by 0 bases, with 11 bases between the two germline ends. Per germline, CDR1 MNHEY and CDR2 SVGAGI. The CDR3 is made up of 14 amino acids. In nucleotides, the CDR3 is TGTGCCAGCAGTGTTAAGACTTACTCCTACGAGCAGTACTTC. Protein: CASSVKTYSYEQYF.

This clonotype was seen ten or more times. This chain links TRBV7-9 with TRBJ1-3; D gene uncertain. This CDR3 is 16 amino acids long. Looked up from germline, CDR1 is SEHNR and CDR2 is FQNEAQ (reference sequence). Trimming shortened V by 2 bases and J by 8 bases, and 19 bases separated the two germline ends. CDR3 residues: CASSLWAPAGRDTIYF. The CDR3 DNA reads TGTGCCAGCAGCTTATGGGCCCCTGCCGGGAGGGACACCATATATTTT.

The chain links TRBV25-1 to TRBJ2-3; the match to TRBD2 covers 14 bases. Germline CDR1 is MGHDK and CDR2 is SYGVNS. The CDR3 extends over 17 amino acids. Trimming removed 4 bases from V and 2 bases from J; junction bases left unmatched: 5. For the CDR3, the DNA is TGTGCCAGCAGTGTGGGGACTAGCGGGAGTCTCACAGATACGCAGTATTTT. Its protein product is CASSVGTSGSLTDTQYF.

This clonotype was counted many times. The rearrangement uses TRBV6-5 and TRBJ1-1; D ambiguous. The V end lost 6 bases, the J end lost 4 bases, and 12 bases lay between the germline ends. In germline, CDR1 is MNHEY, CDR2 SVGAGI. The CDR3 covers 13 residues. CDR3 loop: CASRREVSTEAFF. For the CDR3, the DNA is TGTGCCAGCAGACGGGAGGTGTCCACTGAAGCTTTCTTT.